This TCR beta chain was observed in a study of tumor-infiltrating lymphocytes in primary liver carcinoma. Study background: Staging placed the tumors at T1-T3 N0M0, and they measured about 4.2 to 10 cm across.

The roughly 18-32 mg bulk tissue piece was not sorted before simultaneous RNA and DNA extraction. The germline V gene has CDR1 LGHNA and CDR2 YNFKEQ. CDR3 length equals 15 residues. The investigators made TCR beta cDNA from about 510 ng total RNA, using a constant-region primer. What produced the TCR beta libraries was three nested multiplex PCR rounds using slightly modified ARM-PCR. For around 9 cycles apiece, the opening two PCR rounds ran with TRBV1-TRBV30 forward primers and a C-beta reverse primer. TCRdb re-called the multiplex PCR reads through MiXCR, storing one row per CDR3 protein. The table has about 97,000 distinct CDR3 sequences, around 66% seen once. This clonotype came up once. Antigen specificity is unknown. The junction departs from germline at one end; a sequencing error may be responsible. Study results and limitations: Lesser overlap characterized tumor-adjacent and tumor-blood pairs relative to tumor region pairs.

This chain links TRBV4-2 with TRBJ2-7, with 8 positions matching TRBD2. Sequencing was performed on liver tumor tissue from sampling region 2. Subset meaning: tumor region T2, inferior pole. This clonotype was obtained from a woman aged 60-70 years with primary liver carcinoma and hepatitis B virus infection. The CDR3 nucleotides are TGTGCCAGCAGCCAAGCGACTAGCGCCTTCTACGAGCAGCACTTC. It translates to CASSQATSAFYEQHF.